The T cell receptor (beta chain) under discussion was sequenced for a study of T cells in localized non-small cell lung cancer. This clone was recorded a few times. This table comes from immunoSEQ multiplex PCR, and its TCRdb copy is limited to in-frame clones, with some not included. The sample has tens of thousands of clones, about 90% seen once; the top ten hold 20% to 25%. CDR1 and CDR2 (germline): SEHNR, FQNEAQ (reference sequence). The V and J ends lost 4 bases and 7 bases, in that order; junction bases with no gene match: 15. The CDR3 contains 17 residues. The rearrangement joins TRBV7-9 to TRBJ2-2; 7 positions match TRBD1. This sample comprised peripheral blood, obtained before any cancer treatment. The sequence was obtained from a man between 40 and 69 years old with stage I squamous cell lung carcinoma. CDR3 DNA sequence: TGTGCCAGCAGCTCCAGGATGACAGGGCTTCGCGGCGGGGAGCTGTTTTTT. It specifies CASSSRMTGLRGGELFF.